This T cell receptor beta chain was sequenced in a study of control samples from healthy donors and cancer patients (TCRdb year 2020). Taken from cysteine to phenylalanine, the CDR3 has 15 residues. Only CDR3 DNA is held: 45 bases, read in frame from base 1. Relative to germline, V is 3 bases shorter and J is 3 bases shorter, with 14 bases between their ends. Reading the germline V gene gives CDR1 ENHRY and CDR2 SYGVKD. Libraries were built with the immunoSEQ multiplex PCR assay. The clones in this table, taken by TCRdb from immuneACCESS, are in-frame only. Not every clone is retained; where verified, under half of the shortfall comes from an unresolved V gene, and the cause of the rest is unknown. Here the sample has roughly 100,000 clones; roughly 92% occur a single time. Around 3% of the sample rests with the top ten. With regard to this clone: There is no known antigen for this receptor. No base quality information exists; no much larger clone differs at one position.

Sequenced: blood. The V and J genes are TRBV10-3 and TRBJ1-2; the D gene is possibly TRBD1, with 6 bases matching. The origin of this receptor is a human donor in good health. The donor label of this sample is uncertain. The DNA sequence reads TGTGCCATCAGTGATAGGGGGTTTGGGGACTATGGCTACACCTTC. It codes for CAISDRGFGDYGYTF.